This TCR beta chain was obtained from a study of T-cell reconstitution after alpha-beta-depleted transplantation in children. Unique molecular identifiers were used to barcode this TCRbeta library. TCRdb re-called the PCR reads through MiXCR, storing one row per CDR3 protein. The sample holds 450,000 to 600,000 distinct CDR3 sequences, roughly 13% seen once. This clonotype was detected only a few times. The CDR3 is made up of 13 amino acids. The sequence derives from a male patient younger than 18 who had a stem cell transplant for acute myeloid leukemia, so the T cells may come from the graft donor. This rearrangement joins TRBV21-1 to TRBJ2-7. TRBV21-1 is annotated as a pseudogene. The sequences come from PBMCs, mostly from graft donor cells, collected 360 days after TCRalphabeta/CD19-depleted stem cell transplant. The CDR3 is CARLWSTSYEQYF. CDR3 coding DNA: TGTGCCAGACTCTGGTCTACCTCCTACGAGCAGTACTTC.